Following are 19 T cell receptor beta chains from one sample sequenced in a study of T-cell reconstitution after alpha-beta-depleted transplantation in children. TCRbeta library construction was performed incorporating unique molecular identifiers. TCRdb reanalysed the PCR reads using MiXCR and keeps one entry per CDR3 protein. The data show a few hundred thousand distinct CDR3 sequences, with roughly 11% seen just once and 23% held by the top ten. This specimen was peripheral blood, taken 180 days after TCRalphabeta/CD19-depleted stem cell transplant. The receptors shown here come from a male patient aged 2 to 10 who had a stem cell transplant for chronic granulomatous disease, so the T cells may come from the graft donor.

This clonotype was seen more than once but under ten times. This chain links TRBV12-3 or TRBV12-4 with TRBJ2-2, with 7 bases aligning to TRBD2. The junction had 7 bases not matched to a gene; V was cut back by 6 bases and J by 6 bases. CDR3 length equals 14 residues. CDR3 DNA: TGTGCCAGCAGCCTGGGCGGGAGCCCCGGGGAGCTGTTTTTT. This sequence encodes CASSLGGSPGELFF.

This clonotype has ten or more counts. The gene calls are TRBV5-1 and TRBJ2-7, with 7 bases lining up with TRBD2. The CDR3 covers 14 residues. Germline V gene data show CDR1 as SGHRS and CDR2 as YFSETQ. V shed 4 bases, J shed 7 bases, and the junction held 11 bases outside the gene matches. Here the CDR3 DNA reads TGCGCCAGCAGCGGGGGGGTACCTTCGGAGGAGCAGTACTTC. This sequence encodes CASSGGVPSEEQYF.

This clonotype came up many times. J is TRBJ2-1 and V is TRBV4-2, with D possibly matching TRBD2 (6 bases). This CDR3 region has 17 residues. Trimming stripped 1 base from V and 5 bases from J, with 18 bases between. The germline V gene has CDR1 LGHNA and CDR2 YNFKEQ. This chain's CDR3 is CASSQVRGFGPHNEQFF. In DNA, the CDR3 is TGTGCCAGCAGCCAAGTGCGGGGATTTGGGCCCCACAATGAGCAGTTCTTC.

In this sample, this clonotype turned up a few times. The V and J genes are TRBV18 and TRBJ1-1, with TRBD1 identical over 10 bases. Trimming removed 0 bases from V and 1 base from J; junction bases left unmatched: 2. Germline V lookup: CDR1 KGHSH, CDR2 LQKENI. The CDR3 has 16 residues. The DNA for the CDR3 is TGTGCCAGCTCACCACCGACAGGGGGCTGGAACACTGAAGCTTTCTTT. It is translated as CASSPPTGGWNTEAFF.

This clonotype was seen ten or more times. The CDR3 sequence is CASSPRPPNEQFF. Here the CDR3 DNA reads TGTGCCAGCAGTCCCCGTCCCCCCAATGAGCAGTTCTTC. The rearrangement joins TRBV3-1 to TRBJ2-1; no reliable D call. The CDR3 loop spans 13 amino acids. Germline CDR1 LGHDT, CDR2 YNNKEL (reference sequence). Trimming shortened V by 6 bases and J by 6 bases, and 12 bases separated the two germline ends.

This clonotype was counted at least ten times. The chain combines TRBV5-1 with TRBJ2-3; D is ambiguous. V was trimmed by 1 base and J by 0 bases, leaving 3 bases between them. From germline, CDR1 is SGHRS and CDR2 YFSETQ. The CDR3 sequence is 13 residues long. The CDR3 loop is CASSLQSTDTQYF. CDR3 bases: TGCGCCAGCAGCTTGCAGAGCACAGATACGCAGTATTTT. The full variable domain, its missing parts supplied by reference TRBV5-1 and TRBJ2-3, is KAGVTQTPRYLIKTRGQQVTLSCSPISGHRSVSWYQQTPGQGLQFLFEYFSETQRNKGNFPGRFSGRQFSNSRSEMNVSTLELGDSALYLCASSLQSTDTQYFGPGTRLTVL.

This clonotype was detected a few times. CDR3 region: CASSSARGYTF. For the CDR3, the DNA is TGTGCCAGCAGTTCGGCTAGGGGCTACACCTTC. The chain uses TRBV28 and TRBJ1-2; no clear D. Germline assignment: CDR1 MDHEN and CDR2 SYDVKM. The CDR3 has 11 amino acids. Trimming cost V 4 bases and J 8 bases, with 8 bases left between them.

This clonotype was counted many times. The chain employs TRBV2 and TRBJ2-3, with D perhaps TRBD2 (6 bases). The V gene lost 5 bases and the J gene lost 7 bases, with 13 bases spanning the gap. The germline V gene encodes CDR1 SNHLY and CDR2 FYNNEI. The length of the CDR3 is 13 residues. The CDR3 reads CASSSGGVYTQYF. CDR3 nucleotide sequence: TGTGCCAGCAGTTCTGGCGGGGTGTATACGCAGTATTTT.

This clonotype was counted at least ten times. In DNA, the CDR3 is TGTGCCAGCAGTCCCATCGGGGCGGGAGGCTACGAGCAGTACTTC. Protein: CASSPIGAGGYEQYF. V usage is TRBV28 and J usage is TRBJ2-7, with 8 bases that match TRBD2. With 5 bases clipped from V and 3 bases from J, the junction kept 9 bases outside the gene matches. Germline V gene sequence: CDR1 MDHEN, CDR2 SYDVKM. The CDR3 has 15 amino acids.

This chain uses TRBV11-2 with TRBJ1-6; D might be TRBD1 (6 bases). Germline V lookup: CDR1 SGHAT, CDR2 FQNNGV. This CDR3 region has 19 residues. V was pared by 5 bases and J by 0 bases, with 20 bases between. CDR3 sequence: CASSILEGVFSSYNSPLHF. The CDR3 DNA follows: TGTGCCAGCAGCATCTTAGAGGGGGTTTTTAGCTCCTATAATTCACCCCTCCACTTT.

This clonotype showed up just a few times. The V call is TRBV5-4, the J call TRBJ2-3; perhaps TRBD1 as D (6 bases). The CDR3 runs to 15 residues. Trimming took off 0 bases at V and 4 bases at J, with 12 bases between the two ends. The germline V gene encodes CDR1 SGHNT and CDR2 YYREEE (reference sequence). CDR3 nucleotides: TGTGCCAGCAGCTTGGTTGGCAGGGGCCCAGATACGCAGTATTTT. It yields the protein CASSLVGRGPDTQYF.

A remark on this clonotype: Just one base apart from a much larger clone, this may be a read error. Here the CDR3 reads CSAETSGDEQFF. The CDR3 DNA reads as TGCAGCGCTGAGACGTCCGGGGATGAGCAGTTCTTC. This chain uses TRBV29-1 with TRBJ2-1; possible D gene TRBD2, 5 bases. Germline V gene data show CDR1 as SQVTM and CDR2 as ANQGSEA. Trimming stripped 7 bases from V and 8 bases from J, with 15 bases between. The CDR3 has 12 residues.

In this sample, this clonotype turned up many times. This chain links TRBV20-1 with TRBJ1-4; no definite D call. Germline V gives CDR1 DFQATT, CDR2 SNEGSKA (reference sequence). The CDR3 spans 14 residues. Trimming shortened V by 5 bases and J by 6 bases, and 16 bases separated the two germline ends. CDR3 region: CSAAAGEGDEKLFF. Here the CDR3 DNA reads TGCAGTGCTGCCGCCGGGGAAGGAGATGAAAAACTGTTTTTT.

The V call is TRBV6-5, the J call TRBJ2-7, with TRBD1 matching over 9 bases. Per germline, CDR1 MNHEY and CDR2 SVGAGI. Unmatched junction bases numbered 7, after V lost 6 bases and J lost 4 bases. This CDR3 comprises 14 residues. CDR3 DNA: TGTGCCAGCAGGAGCCGGGACAGGGTTTACGAGCAGTACTTC. Its translation: CASRSRDRVYEQYF.

This clonotype was observed at least ten times. The chain uses TRBV7-2 and TRBJ2-3; D gene unclear. Germline V gene data show CDR1 as SGHTA and CDR2 as FQGNSA. This CDR3 has 15 amino acids. Trimming removed 1 base from V and 3 bases from J, with 11 bases in between. As DNA, the CDR3 is TGTGCCAGCAGCTTAGGAGCCCACCTAACAGATACGCAGTATTTT. As protein: CASSLGAHLTDTQYF.

This clonotype was recorded many times. J is TRBJ2-3 and V is TRBV7-2, with D possibly matching TRBD1 (6 bases). Trimming removed 1 base at V and 1 base at J, with 6 bases between. From germline, CDR1 is SGHTA and CDR2 FQGNSA. The CDR3 totals 14 residues. The CDR3 spells CASSLGQGTDTQYF. CDR3 nucleotide sequence: TGTGCCAGCAGCTTAGGACAGGGCACAGATACGCAGTATTTT.

This clonotype was recorded at least ten times. The chain recombines TRBV29-1 with TRBJ1-1; D gene uncertain. Germline lookup yields CDR1 SQVTM and CDR2 ANQGSEA. V was pared by 3 bases and J by 1 base, with 6 bases between. This CDR3 is built from 12 residues. CDR3 nucleotides: TGCAGCGTTGATCAGACGAACACTGAAGCTTTCTTT. Residues: CSVDQTNTEAFF. Combining the CDR3 with reference TRBV29-1 and TRBJ1-1 gives the whole variable domain SAVISQKPSRDICQRGTSLTIQCQVDSQVTMMFWYRQQPGQSLTLIATANQGSEATYESGFVIDKFPISRPNLTFSTLTVSNMSPEDSSIYLCSVDQTNTEAFFGQGTRLTVV.

In its sample, this clonotype was seen many times. The genes are TRBV24-1 and TRBJ2-7; the D is unclear. There are 16 residues in the CDR3. Trimming stripped 0 bases from V and 0 bases from J, with 11 bases between. Looked up from germline, CDR1 is KGHDR and CDR2 is SFDVKD. The CDR3 coding sequence is TGTGCCACCAGTGATTTGCTTCAGGCCGCCTCCTACGAGCAGTACTTC. Translated, it gives CATSDLLQAASYEQYF.

This clonotype was observed at least ten times. The V gene is TRBV20-1, the J gene TRBJ1-1; unclear D gene. Deletions cut 7 bases from V and 9 bases from J, with 12 bases between. CDR1 is DFQATT and CDR2 is SNEGSKA in the germline V gene (reference sequence). The CDR3 is 10 residues long. The DNA for the CDR3 is TGCAGTGTAAGGGCAGCGCAAGCTTTCTTT. Encoded protein: CSVRAAQAFF.